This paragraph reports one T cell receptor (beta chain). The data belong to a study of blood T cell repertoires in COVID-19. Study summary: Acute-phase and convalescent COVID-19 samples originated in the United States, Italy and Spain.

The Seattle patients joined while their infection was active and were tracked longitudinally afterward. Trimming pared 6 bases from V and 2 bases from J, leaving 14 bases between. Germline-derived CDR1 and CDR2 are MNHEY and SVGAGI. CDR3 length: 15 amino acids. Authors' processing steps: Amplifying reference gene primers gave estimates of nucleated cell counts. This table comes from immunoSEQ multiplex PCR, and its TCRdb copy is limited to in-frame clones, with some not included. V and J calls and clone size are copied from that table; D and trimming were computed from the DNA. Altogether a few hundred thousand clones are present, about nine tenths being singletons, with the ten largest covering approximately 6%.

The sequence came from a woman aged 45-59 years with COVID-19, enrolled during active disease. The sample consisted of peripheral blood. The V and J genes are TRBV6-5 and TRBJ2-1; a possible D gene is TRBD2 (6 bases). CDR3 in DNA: TGTGCCAGCAGCCGGGACTTCACACCCTACAATGAGCAGTTCTTC. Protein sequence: CASSRDFTPYNEQFF.